This entry lists 9 T cell receptor beta chains sequenced from one sample in a study of T cell responses to AZD1222 COVID-19 vaccine. Method: immunoSEQ multiplex PCR; TCRdb's copy keeps in-frame clones and lacks some. This sample carries more than 95,000 clones, approximately 90% of them seen once, and the ten largest clones take 7.5%. The material sequenced was peripheral blood, taken on day 0 of AZD1222 vaccination. These TCRs come from an adult in good health.

This rearrangement joins TRBV5-1 to TRBJ2-2, with TRBD1 as a possible D gene (6 bases). The CDR3 contains 14 residues. V lost 9 bases and J 2 bases, leaving 14 bases between the germline ends. Germline-derived CDR1 and CDR2 are SGHRS and YFSETQ. The CDR3 region is CATRTGTNTGELFF. The CDR3 DNA follows: TGCGCCACCAGAACCGGGACAAACACCGGGGAGCTGTTTTTT.

This chain connects TRBV6-2 or TRBV6-3 to TRBJ1-5; D remains ambiguous. Trimming pared 5 bases from V and 9 bases from J, leaving 17 bases between. This CDR3 comprises 14 residues. Germline V gene lookup returns CDR1 MNHEY and CDR2 SVGEGT. CDR3 nucleotides: TGTGCCAGCAGTCAGCCAGTGCGCCTATGGCCCCAGCATTTT. Translation gives CASSQPVRLWPQHF.

The V and J genes are TRBV28 and TRBJ2-1; 7 nucleotides align to TRBD1. The V gene end was trimmed by 1 base and the J gene end by 8 bases; junction bases not matched to a gene: 8. In germline, CDR1 is MDHEN, CDR2 SYDVKM. The CDR3 runs 15 residues. CDR3 region: CASSLYVTGMDEQFF. In DNA, the CDR3 is TGTGCCAGCAGTTTATACGTGACAGGGATGGATGAGCAGTTCTTC.

The chain is built from TRBV7-2 and TRBJ1-5; the D gene is possibly TRBD1 (6 bases). Germline V gene sequence: CDR1 SGHTA, CDR2 FQGNSA. V lost 6 bases to trimming and J lost 5 bases, with 11 bases between them. CDR3 size: 13 residues. The CDR3 protein is CASSPNRDQPQHF. The CDR3 DNA reads TGTGCCAGCAGTCCCAACAGGGATCAGCCCCAGCATTTT.

The chain uses TRBV6-5 and TRBJ1-5; the match to TRBD1 covers 9 bases. The CDR3 totals 15 residues. CDR1 and CDR2 (germline): MNHEY, SVGAGI. The J segment lost 4 bases and the V segment lost 6 bases, leaving 7 bases of the junction unmatched. The CDR3 spells CASRPGTGSNQPQHF. Here the CDR3 DNA reads TGTGCCAGCAGACCCGGGACAGGGTCGAATCAGCCCCAGCATTTT.

The chain is built from TRBV10-3 and TRBJ2-2; D gene uncertain. This CDR3 region has 15 residues. Per the germline V gene, CDR1 is ENHRY and CDR2 is SYGVKD. The CDR3: CALARVAGRTGELFF. For the CDR3, the DNA is TGTGCGCTCGCTAGGGTTGCCGGAAGAACCGGGGAGCTGTTTTTT.

J is TRBJ2-1 and V is TRBV10-1; the match to TRBD2 covers 14 bases. The CDR3 is 18 amino acids. The junction had 10 bases not matched to a gene; V was cut back by 2 bases and J by 7 bases. The germline gives CDR1 WNHNN, CDR2 SYGVQD (reference sequence). CDR3 in DNA: TGCGCCAGCAGTGAGGACACCGGGACTAGCGGGGGTCTAAATGAGCAGTTCTTC. Translating it yields CASSEDTGTSGGLNEQFF.

The V and J genes are TRBV2 and TRBJ1-6; no firm D call. With 6 bases removed from V and 5 bases from J, the gap between germline ends came to 5 bases. There are 12 residues in the CDR3. The V gene's germline CDR1 is SNHLY and CDR2 FYNNEI. The chain's CDR3 is CASRNDNSPLHF. CDR3 nucleotide sequence: TGTGCCAGCAGGAACGATAATTCACCCCTCCACTTT.

The chain combines TRBV7-8 with TRBJ1-2; 7 positions agree with TRBD1. V lost 3 bases and J lost 4; bases outside the gene matches: 8. Germline assignment: CDR1 SGHVS and CDR2 FQNEAQ. The CDR3 is 15 amino acids. CDR3 loop: CASSFTPGQTYGYTF. In nucleotides, the CDR3 is TGTGCCAGCAGCTTCACGCCGGGACAGACCTATGGCTACACCTTC.